This T cell receptor beta chain was profiled in a study of T cell responses to AZD1222 COVID-19 vaccine. General study points: There were vaccine-associated CD4 TCRs across spike, dominant at 160-218 and 743-854. Repertoire collection took place solely once the T cell response had peaked. Spike-specific TCR breadth rose after two AZD1222 doses, and depth rose as well. Unmutated regions of variants are reportedly targeted by nearly half of spike-specific TCRs.

Libraries were prepared by immunoSEQ multiplex PCR; TCRdb keeps only in-frame clonotypes and omits some of them. The sample holds fewer than 150,000 clones; 90% are singletons and the top ten take 3.4%. In regard to this clone: What it binds is not known.

CDR3 size: 17 residues. Unmatched junction bases numbered 6, after V lost 2 bases and J lost 2 bases. Germline-derived CDR1 and CDR2 are MNHEY and SVGEGT. The TCR comes from an adult in good health. Material: peripheral blood, obtained on day 0 of AZD1222 vaccination. This chain links TRBV6-2 or TRBV6-3 with TRBJ1-5; 10 bases are a match to TRBD1. CDR3 protein: CASSYPRTGGGNQPQHF. The CDR3 DNA reads TGTGCCAGCAGTTACCCCCGGACAGGGGGTGGCAATCAGCCCCAGCATTTT.